Presented here are 22 T cell receptor beta chains from one specimen sequenced in a study of cytomegalovirus exposure and HLA in healthy donors. Both 60 Vbeta primers and 13 Jbeta primers went into the PCR. The protocol was immunoSEQ multiplex PCR, while the TCRdb copy is restricted to in-frame clones and leaves out a portion. The sample records almost 200,000 clones, about 85% being singletons. Sequencing was performed on PBMCs. Receptors were obtained from a male donor in good health and CMV-seropositive.

V and J are TRBV7-2 and TRBJ2-5; 9 nucleotides align to TRBD2. CDR1 is SGHTA, CDR2 FQGNSA, per germline. With V trimmed by 8 bases and J by 0 bases, 19 bases remained unmatched. The CDR3 is 19 residues long. DNA of the CDR3: TGTGCCAGCGGCACAGTTTTCCCTGTAGCGGGGGAGTACCAAGAGACCCAGTACTTC. Translating gives CASGTVFPVAGEYQETQYF.

This chain connects TRBV7-2 to TRBJ1-2, with TRBD1 as a possible D gene (6 bases). CDR3 length: 13 residues. V lost 3 bases and J lost 5, with 10 bases in between. Per germline, CDR1 SGHTA and CDR2 FQGNSA. CDR3 amino acids: CASSLDSRYGYTF. The CDR3 coding sequence is TGTGCCAGCAGCTTGGACAGTCGTTATGGCTACACCTTC.

This clone turned up a few times. V gene TRBV11-2 combines with J gene TRBJ2-7; no reliable D call. The CDR3 consists of 15 residues. CDR1 is SGHAT, CDR2 FQNNGV, per germline. Trimming stripped 2 bases from V and 1 base from J, with 12 bases between. The CDR3 DNA reads TGTGCCAGCAGCTTAACTGGTCCGACATCCTACGAGCAGTACTTC. It codes for CASSLTGPTSYEQYF.

The rearrangement joins TRBV19 to TRBJ2-2; possibly TRBD1 for D (5 bases). With 4 bases removed from V and 1 base from J, the gap between germline ends came to 13 bases. CDR1 and CDR2 (germline): LNHDA, SQIVND (reference sequence). The CDR3 has 16 residues. The CDR3 nucleotides are TGTGCCAGTAGTACACCGAAGACAGTGAACACCGGGGAGCTGTTTTTT. Its protein product is CASSTPKTVNTGELFF.

The gene calls are TRBV9 and TRBJ1-6, with D uncertain. Between the trimmed V and J ends, which lost 2 bases and 7 bases, there was a span of 10 bases. Germline CDR1 is SGDLS and CDR2 is YYNGEE. The CDR3 contains 14 residues. CDR3 residues: CASSVNSGNSPLHF. The CDR3 region has the DNA TGTGCCAGCAGCGTGAACAGCGGCAATTCACCCCTCCACTTT.

The V gene is TRBV27, the J gene TRBJ2-3; possibly TRBD2 for D (6 bases). V lost 8 bases to trimming and J lost 3 bases, with 21 bases between them. Germline assignment: CDR1 MNHEY and CDR2 SMNVEV (reference sequence). CDR3 length: 16 amino acids. CDR3 sequence reads: CASQSKWGVRTDTQYF. CDR3 bases: TGTGCCAGCCAAAGCAAATGGGGGGTAAGGACAGATACGCAGTATTTT.

This clone has only a few counts. The V gene is TRBV23-1, the J gene TRBJ1-1, with D unresolved. TRBV23-1 is assigned to the ORF class and has an uncertain function. This CDR3 has 14 residues. V lost 6 bases to trimming and J lost 5 bases, with 16 bases between them. The chain's CDR3 is CASSPRVYATEAFF. The CDR3 DNA reads as TGCGCCAGCAGCCCGAGAGTTTATGCGACTGAAGCTTTCTTT.

The gene calls are TRBV6-1 and TRBJ1-4; TRBD1 matches 7 bases. CDR3 length equals 15 residues. The V and J ends lost 3 bases and 5 bases, in that order; junction bases with no gene match: 6. The germline CDR1 and CDR2 sequences are MNHNS and SASEGT. CDR3 nucleotides: TGTGCCAGCAGTGACCGACAGGGCACGAATGAAAAACTGTTTTTT. The encoded protein is CASSDRQGTNEKLFF.

This sequence joins TRBV5-1 and TRBJ1-1; D not resolved. CDR1 and CDR2 from the germline V gene are SGHRS and YFSETQ. The germline V and J ends were trimmed by 1 base and 5 bases, with 15 bases remaining between them. This CDR3 spans 15 amino acids. The CDR3 DNA follows: TGCGCCAGCAGCTTGCGAGAGGGTGTGTGGACTGAAGCTTTCTTT. Protein product: CASSLREGVWTEAFF.

This sequence joins TRBV28 and TRBJ1-3; a weak D match, TRBD1 (5 bases). Per the germline V gene, CDR1 is MDHEN and CDR2 is SYDVKM. V was clipped by 5 bases and J by 4 bases, with 12 bases between them. The CDR3 contains 14 residues. DNA of the CDR3: TGTGCCAGCAGTGTCGGGACTCGCGGAAACACCATATATTTT. Its translation: CASSVGTRGNTIYF.

The chain has TRBV27 and TRBJ2-7; D unresolved. Trimming removed 1 base from V and 4 bases from J, with 8 bases in between. This CDR3 is 13 amino acids long. The V gene's germline CDR1 is MNHEY and CDR2 SMNVEV (reference sequence). Here the CDR3 reads CASSLYLMYEQYF. CDR3 DNA: TGTGCCAGCAGTTTATACTTGATGTACGAGCAGTACTTC.

The chain uses TRBV7-2 and TRBJ2-7, with D possibly TRBD1 on 6 matching bases. CDR1 SGHTA and CDR2 FQGNSA come from the germline V gene. This CDR3 spans 15 amino acids. The germline V and J ends were trimmed by 5 bases and 0 bases, with 14 bases remaining between them. As DNA, the CDR3 is TGTGCCAGCAGCCCTCGCCGACAGGACTCCTACGAGCAGTACTTC. This encodes CASSPRRQDSYEQYF.

V usage is TRBV19 and J usage is TRBJ1-2, with D perhaps matching TRBD1 (6 bases). The CDR3 loop spans 12 amino acids. Germline V gene sequence: CDR1 LNHDA, CDR2 SQIVND (reference sequence). Trimming shortened V by 3 bases and J by 8 bases, and 10 bases separated the two germline ends. CDR3 amino acids: CASSMDRQGYTF. CDR3 nucleotides: TGTGCCAGTAGTATGGACAGACAAGGCTACACCTTC.

The genes are TRBV11-2 and TRBJ1-1; no clear D gene. The V end was cut by 1 base, the J end by 5 bases, with 5 bases between. Germline loops: CDR1 SGHAT, CDR2 FQNNGV. This CDR3 contains 12 residues. The CDR3 region has the DNA TGTGCCAGCAGCTTAGGAGAGACTGAAGCTTTCTTT. Amino acid sequence: CASSLGETEAFF.

The chain joins TRBV5-6 to TRBJ1-3, with no clear D. CDR1 is SGHDT and CDR2 is YYEEEE in the germline V gene. This CDR3 has 14 amino acids. The V end lost 2 bases, the J end lost 4 bases, and 10 bases lay between the germline ends. The CDR3 DNA is TGTGCCAGCAGCTTACGAATGGCCGGAAACACCATATATTTT. Translation: CASSLRMAGNTIYF.

A few counts support this clone. V usage is TRBV7-2 and J usage is TRBJ1-6; 10 nucleotides line up with TRBD1. CDR3 length: 14 residues. The germline V gene encodes CDR1 SGHTA and CDR2 FQGNSA. J was trimmed by 10 bases and V by 5 bases; bases with no gene match: 5. CDR3 in amino acids: CASSGPGQGSPLHF. CDR3 nucleotides: TGTGCCAGCAGCGGACCGGGACAGGGGTCACCCCTCCACTTT.

The chain has TRBV7-9 and TRBJ1-2; unclear D gene. This CDR3 is 14 amino acids long. The V gene lost 5 bases and the J gene lost 6 bases, with 16 bases spanning the gap. The germline V gene encodes CDR1 SEHNR and CDR2 FQNEAQ (reference sequence). The chain's CDR3 is CASSRTWEADGYTF. The CDR3, as DNA: TGTGCCAGCAGCCGTACATGGGAGGCGGATGGCTACACCTTC.

This rearrangement joins TRBV7-2 to TRBJ2-3, with 7 nucleotides matching TRBD2. Germline CDR1 and CDR2: SGHTA and FQGNSA. This CDR3 has 14 residues. After removal of 6 bases from V and 9 bases from J, the junction contained 12 bases not matched to a gene. In DNA, the CDR3 is TGTGCCAGCAGTTTCCAGCGGGGACCGAACACGCAGTATTTT. This gives the protein CASSFQRGPNTQYF.

This sequence joins TRBV2 and TRBJ2-5; no clear D gene. CDR3 length: 14 amino acids. V lost 3 bases and J 5 bases, leaving 13 bases between the germline ends. Germline CDR1 and CDR2: SNHLY and FYNNEI. CDR3 residues: CASSEHLTLETQYF. The CDR3 coding sequence is TGTGCCAGCAGTGAGCACCTAACCTTGGAGACCCAGTACTTC.

The gene calls are TRBV30 and TRBJ1-2, with unresolved D. V shed 4 bases and J shed 3 bases, with 6 bases lying between them. This CDR3 has 11 residues. Germline CDR1 and CDR2: GTSNPN and SVGIG (reference sequence). The CDR3 DNA is TGTGCCTGGACGAGCGACTATGGCTACACCTTC. Protein sequence: CAWTSDYGYTF.

The CDR3 DNA reads TGTGCCAGCAGCTTAGCCATGAACACTGAAGCTTTCTTT. It translates to CASSLAMNTEAFF. The V gene is TRBV7-6, the J gene TRBJ1-1; no definite D call. V shed 0 bases and J shed 0 bases, with 2 bases lying between them. The CDR3 runs 13 residues. Germline V gene lookup returns CDR1 SGHVS and CDR2 FNYEAQ.

Of note for this clone: One junction end does not reproduce the germline sequence, and a read error may be involved. The rearrangement links TRBV18 to TRBJ1-2, with 7 bases that match TRBD1. CDR1 is KGHSH and CDR2 is LQKENI in the germline V gene. The CDR3 sequence is 15 residues long. CDR3 protein: CASSPTGDSNYGHTF. In DNA, the CDR3 is TGTGCCAGCTCACCTACAGGGGATTCTAACTATGGCCACACCTTC. Full variable domain (missing parts from reference TRBV18 and TRBJ1-2): NAGVMQNPRHLVRRRGQEARLRCSPMKGHSHVYWYRQLPEEGLKFMVYLQKENIIDESGMPKERFSAEFPKEGPSILRIQQVVRGDSAAYFCASSPTGDSNYGHTFGSGTRLTVV.